Given below is one T cell receptor beta chain in context. The antigen is undetermined. This sample is part of a study of beta chain features in type 1 diabetes. Across the study: The study examined 107,917,701 sorted cells across all samples.

The study, taken as a whole, reports: TCRB CDR3s from Type 1 diabetes patients were moderately but significantly shorter in all four CD4+ subsets.

The CDR3 runs 14 residues. The trim removed 4 bases at V and 15 bases at J, leaving 12 bases unmatched. Germline CDR1 is MNHEY and CDR2 is SVGAGI. Expressed TCRB transcripts were sequenced because the isolated RNA had all been reverse transcribed beforehand. Read counts averaged roughly 4 million for samples of naive, central memory and regulatory T cells. The method was immunoSEQ multiplex PCR; TCRdb's version includes in-frame clones alone and lacks a portion of them. The sample lists hundreds of thousands of clones, over 11% occurring once. The chain is built from TRBV6-5 and TRBJ2-3; TRBD2 agrees at 11 bases. Sequencing used naive CD4+ T cells from blood. The sequence was collected from a man aged 18 to 29 with type 1 diabetes. The CDR3 coding sequence is TGTGCCAGCAGTTCCCTAGCGGGGGGATCGCTTAGATATTTT. Protein sequence: CASSSLAGGSLRYF.